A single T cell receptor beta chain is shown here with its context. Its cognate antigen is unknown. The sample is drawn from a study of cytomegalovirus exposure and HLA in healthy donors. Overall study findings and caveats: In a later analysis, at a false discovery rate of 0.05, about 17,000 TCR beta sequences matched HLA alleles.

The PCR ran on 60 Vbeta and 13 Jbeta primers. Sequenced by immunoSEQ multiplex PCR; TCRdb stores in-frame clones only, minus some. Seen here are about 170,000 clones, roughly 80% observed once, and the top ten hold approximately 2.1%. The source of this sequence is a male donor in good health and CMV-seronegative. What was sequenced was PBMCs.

This CDR3 is CASTAAGLNEQFF. CDR3 bases: TGTGCCAGCACCGCGGCGGGCCTCAATGAGCAGTTCTTC. This chain joins TRBV6-5 and TRBJ2-1; tentatively, D is TRBD2 (5 bases). The length of the CDR3 is 13 residues. V was clipped by 7 bases and J by 6 bases, with 13 bases between them. Germline assignment: CDR1 MNHEY and CDR2 SVGAGI.